This T cell receptor beta chain is from a study of control samples from healthy donors and cancer patients (dated by TCRdb to the early 2020s). Library method: the immunoSEQ multiplex PCR assay. As stored in TCRdb, this immuneACCESS dataset retains in-frame rearrangements with V and J assigned. A fraction of the clones does not appear; measured against another copy, unresolved V genes explain less than half of the discrepancy, and the remainder lacks a known reason. Across this sample there are over 25,000 clones, with about 90% seen only once. The top ten clonotypes cover less than 5% of the sample. About this clone itself: Its target antigen remains unknown. No per-base quality is available; no much larger clone lies one base away.

Sequenced input: formalin-fixed, paraffin-embedded tissue. The receptor comes from a female donor with melanoma.

At the DNA level, the sequence is TGTGCCAGCAGTGCGCGAGTCACCTACAATGAGCAGTTCTTC. This codes for CASSARVTYNEQFF. This chain joins TRBV9 to TRBJ2-1; no D gene is confidently identified. The CDR3 starts with the cysteine, ends with the phenylalanine, and has 14 residues. The sequence is cut down to CDR3 DNA, 42 bases in frame from base 1. Cut back by 5 bases and 2 bases, the V and J ends lie 11 bases apart. Via the germline V gene, CDR1 is SGDLS and CDR2 YYNGEE.